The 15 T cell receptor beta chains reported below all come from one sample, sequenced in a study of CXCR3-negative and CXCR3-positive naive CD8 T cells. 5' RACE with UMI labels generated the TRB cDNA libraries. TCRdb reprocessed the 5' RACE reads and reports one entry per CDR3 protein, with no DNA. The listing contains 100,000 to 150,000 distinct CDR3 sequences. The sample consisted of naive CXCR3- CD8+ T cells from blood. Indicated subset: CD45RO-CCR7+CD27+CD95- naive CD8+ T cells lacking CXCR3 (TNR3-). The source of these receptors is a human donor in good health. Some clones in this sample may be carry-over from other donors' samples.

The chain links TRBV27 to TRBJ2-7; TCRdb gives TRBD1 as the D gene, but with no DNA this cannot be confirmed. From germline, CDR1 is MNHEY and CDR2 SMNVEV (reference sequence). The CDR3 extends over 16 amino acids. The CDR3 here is CASSPRTGTGPYEQYF.

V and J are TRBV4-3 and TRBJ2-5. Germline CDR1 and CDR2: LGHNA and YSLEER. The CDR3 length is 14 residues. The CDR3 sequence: CASSQEPNWETQYF.

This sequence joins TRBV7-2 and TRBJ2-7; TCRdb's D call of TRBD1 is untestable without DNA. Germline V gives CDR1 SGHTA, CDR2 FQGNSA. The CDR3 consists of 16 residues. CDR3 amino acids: CASSPRKGGGVYEQYF.

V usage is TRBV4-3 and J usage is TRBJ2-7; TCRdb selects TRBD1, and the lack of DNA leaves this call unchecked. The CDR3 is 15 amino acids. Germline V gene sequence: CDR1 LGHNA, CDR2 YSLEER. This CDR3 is CARSQFEGGPYEQYF.

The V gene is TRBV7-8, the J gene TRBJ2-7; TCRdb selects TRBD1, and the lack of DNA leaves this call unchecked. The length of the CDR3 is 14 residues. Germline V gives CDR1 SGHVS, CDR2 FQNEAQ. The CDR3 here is CASSFGAFSYEQYF. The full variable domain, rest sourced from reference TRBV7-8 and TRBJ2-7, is GAGVSQSPRYKVAKRGQDVALRCDPISGHVSLFWYQQALGQGPEFLTYFQNEAQLDKSGLPSDRFFAERPEGSVSTLKIQRTQQEDSAVYLCASSFGAFSYEQYFGPGTRLTVT.

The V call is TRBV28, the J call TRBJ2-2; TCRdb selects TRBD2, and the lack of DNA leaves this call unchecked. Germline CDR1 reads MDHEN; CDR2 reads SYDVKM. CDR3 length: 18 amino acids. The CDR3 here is CASSSPRLAASNTGELFF.

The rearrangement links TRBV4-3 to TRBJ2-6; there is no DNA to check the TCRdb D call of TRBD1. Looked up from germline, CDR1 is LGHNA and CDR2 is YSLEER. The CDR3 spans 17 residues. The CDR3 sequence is CASSQDVAGGGANVLTF.

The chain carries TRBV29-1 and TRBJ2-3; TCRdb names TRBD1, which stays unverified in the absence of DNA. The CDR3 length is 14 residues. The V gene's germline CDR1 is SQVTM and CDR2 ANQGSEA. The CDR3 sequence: CSVEPRQGSDTQYF.

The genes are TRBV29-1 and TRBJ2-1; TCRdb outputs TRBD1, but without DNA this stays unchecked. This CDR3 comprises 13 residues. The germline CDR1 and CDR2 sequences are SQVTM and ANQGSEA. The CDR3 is CSAEGQGADEQFF.

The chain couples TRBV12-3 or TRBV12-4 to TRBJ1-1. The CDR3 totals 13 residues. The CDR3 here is CATSLVGNTEAFF.

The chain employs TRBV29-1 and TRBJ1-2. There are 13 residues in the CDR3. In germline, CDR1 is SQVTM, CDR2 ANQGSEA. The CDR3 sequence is CIPHGEGEKGYTF.

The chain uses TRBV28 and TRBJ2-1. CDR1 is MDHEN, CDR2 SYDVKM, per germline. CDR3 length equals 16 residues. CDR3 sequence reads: CASSLFIGSSYNEQFF. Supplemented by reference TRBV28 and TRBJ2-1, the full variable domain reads DVKVTQSSRYLVKRTGEKVFLECVQDMDHENMFWYRQDPGLGLRLIYFSYDVKMKEKGDIPEGYSVSREKKERFSLILESASTNQTSMYLCASSLFIGSSYNEQFFGPGTRLTVL.

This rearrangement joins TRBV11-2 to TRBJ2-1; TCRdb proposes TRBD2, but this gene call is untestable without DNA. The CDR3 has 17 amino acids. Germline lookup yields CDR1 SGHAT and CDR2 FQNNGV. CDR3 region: CASSLGDGLAAYNEQFF.

The CDR3 loop reads CASSLVGTQVSYEQYF. The chain couples TRBV5-1 to TRBJ2-7; TCRdb proposes TRBD1, but this gene call is untestable without DNA. Germline V gene lookup returns CDR1 SGHRS and CDR2 YFSETQ. The CDR3 covers 16 residues.

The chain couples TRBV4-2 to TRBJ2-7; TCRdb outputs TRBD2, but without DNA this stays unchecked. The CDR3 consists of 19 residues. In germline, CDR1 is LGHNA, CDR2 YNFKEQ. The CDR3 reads CASSQEERGVQRGIYEQYF.